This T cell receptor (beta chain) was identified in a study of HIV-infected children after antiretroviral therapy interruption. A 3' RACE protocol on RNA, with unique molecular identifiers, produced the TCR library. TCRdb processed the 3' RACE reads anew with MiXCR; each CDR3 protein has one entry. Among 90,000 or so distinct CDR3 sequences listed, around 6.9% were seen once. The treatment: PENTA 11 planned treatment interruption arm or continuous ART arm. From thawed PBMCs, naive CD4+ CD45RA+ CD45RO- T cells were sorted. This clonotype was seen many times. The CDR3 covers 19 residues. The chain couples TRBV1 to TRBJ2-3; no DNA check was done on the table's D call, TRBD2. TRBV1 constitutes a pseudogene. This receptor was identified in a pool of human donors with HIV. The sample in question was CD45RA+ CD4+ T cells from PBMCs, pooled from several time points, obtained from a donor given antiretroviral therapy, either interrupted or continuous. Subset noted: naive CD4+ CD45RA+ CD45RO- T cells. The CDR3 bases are TGCACCAGCAGCCAGTTTCCTGGGACTAGCGGGAGGGTCACAGATACGCAGTATTTT. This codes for CTSSQFPGTSGRVTDTQYF.